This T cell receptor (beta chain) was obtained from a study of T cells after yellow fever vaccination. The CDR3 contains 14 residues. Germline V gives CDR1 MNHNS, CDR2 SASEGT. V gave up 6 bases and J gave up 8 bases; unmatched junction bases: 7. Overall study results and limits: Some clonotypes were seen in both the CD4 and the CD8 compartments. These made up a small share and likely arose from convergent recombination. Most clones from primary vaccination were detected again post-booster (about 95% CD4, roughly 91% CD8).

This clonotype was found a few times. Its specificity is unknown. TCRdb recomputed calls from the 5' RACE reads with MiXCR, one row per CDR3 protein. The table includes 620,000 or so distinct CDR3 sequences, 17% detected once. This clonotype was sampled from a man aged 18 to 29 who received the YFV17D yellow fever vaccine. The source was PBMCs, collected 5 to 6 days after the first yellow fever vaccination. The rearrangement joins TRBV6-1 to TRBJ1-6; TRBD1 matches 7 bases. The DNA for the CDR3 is TGTGCCAGCAGCGCCACAGGGGCCGATTCACCCCTCCACTTT. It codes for CASSATGADSPLHF.